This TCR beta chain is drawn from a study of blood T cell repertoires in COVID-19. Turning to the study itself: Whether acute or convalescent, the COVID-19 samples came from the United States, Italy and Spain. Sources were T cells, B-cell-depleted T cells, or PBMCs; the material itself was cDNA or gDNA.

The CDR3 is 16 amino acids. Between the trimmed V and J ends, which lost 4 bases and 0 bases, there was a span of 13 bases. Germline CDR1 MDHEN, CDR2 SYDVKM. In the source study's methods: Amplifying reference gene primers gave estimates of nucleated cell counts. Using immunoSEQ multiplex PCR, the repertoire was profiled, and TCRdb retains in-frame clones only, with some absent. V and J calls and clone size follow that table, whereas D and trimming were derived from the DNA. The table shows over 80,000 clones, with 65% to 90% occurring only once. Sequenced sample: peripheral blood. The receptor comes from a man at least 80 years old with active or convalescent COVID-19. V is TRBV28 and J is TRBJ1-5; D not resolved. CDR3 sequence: CASSSRHPYSNQPQHF. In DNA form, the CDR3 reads TGTGCCAGCAGTTCGAGACACCCTTATAGCAATCAGCCCCAGCATTTT.